Only a few counts were recorded for the clone carrying this T cell receptor beta chain. Authors' processing steps: Amplification with reference gene primers provided the estimates of nucleated cell counts. Sequencing used immunoSEQ multiplex PCR; TCRdb keeps in-frame clones, though not all of them. V, J and clone size are those of that table, while D and trimming were read from the DNA. Of 310,000 or so clones in the sample, 85% to 90% were seen once. This record comes from a study of blood T cell repertoires in COVID-19. Study at large: Material from acute and convalescent COVID-19 was sourced from the United States, Italy and Spain. Sources were T cells, B-cell-depleted T cells, or PBMCs; the material itself was cDNA or gDNA.

The V and J ends lost 1 base and 2 bases respectively, with 21 bases between them. The CDR3 spans 18 residues. CDR1 LGHDT and CDR2 YNNKEL come from the germline V gene (reference sequence). The specimen sequenced was peripheral blood. V and J are TRBV3-1 (or the pseudogene TRBV3-2) and TRBJ2-7; TRBD1 might be the D (7 bases). This TCR was recovered from a woman between 50 and 59 years old with active or convalescent COVID-19. The CDR3, as DNA: TGTGCCAGCAGCCAAGCACTACCTCTCAGGGGGGAAGCCTACGAGCAGTACTTC. Protein product: CASSQALPLRGEAYEQYF.